Presented here are 25 T cell receptor beta chains from one specimen sequenced in a study of spatial heterogeneity in lung cancer. The sample's time point: sample taken at primary tumor resection. TCRdb reprocessed the 5' RACE reads via MiXCR and lists one record per CDR3 protein. The table shows 48,000 or so distinct CDR3 sequences, with roughly 5.7% occurring only once. The sequenced sample was PBMCs, obtained at surgery. The receptors come from a male donor with early-stage non-small cell lung cancer.

This clonotype has at least ten counts. The chain joins TRBV7-3 to TRBJ2-1, with 7 bases fitting TRBD2. The CDR3 consists of 15 residues. CDR1 is SGHTA, CDR2 FQGTGA, per germline. The V and J ends lost 2 bases and 3 bases, in that order; junction bases with no gene match: 4. This CDR3 reads CASSLQSGNYNEQFF. In DNA, the CDR3 is TGTGCCAGCAGCTTACAAAGCGGGAACTACAATGAGCAGTTCTTC.

In its sample, this clonotype was seen many times. This sequence joins TRBV21-1 and TRBJ2-1. TRBV21-1 is termed a pseudogene. There are 16 residues in the CDR3. The CDR3 loop reads CASSAIAASSYNEQFF. CDR3 DNA: TGTGCCAGCAGCGCAATTGCAGCGAGCTCCTACAATGAGCAGTTCTTC.

This clonotype was picked up many times. The rearrangement uses TRBV28 and TRBJ2-1; 8 bases map to TRBD2. V lost 8 bases and J lost 10; bases outside the gene matches: 13. The CDR3 is 14 amino acids. Germline V gene data show CDR1 as MDHEN and CDR2 as SYDVKM. Here the CDR3 DNA reads TGTGCCAGCGGTCCAGCGGGAGAGTTGAGGGAGCAGTTCTTC. This encodes CASGPAGELREQFF.

In its sample, this clonotype was seen many times. The rearrangement joins TRBV5-1 to TRBJ2-5; D call uncertain. This CDR3 comprises 12 residues. Trimming took 3 bases from V and 5 from J, leaving 8 bases between them. Looked up from germline, CDR1 is SGHRS and CDR2 is YFSETQ. The CDR3 bases are TGCGCCAGCAGCTATGAACGGGAGACCCAGTACTTC. It encodes CASSYERETQYF.

There are many counts of this clonotype. This chain uses TRBV20-1 with TRBJ1-2, with TRBD1 matching 7 bases. This CDR3 is 12 amino acids long. Germline lookup yields CDR1 DFQATT and CDR2 SNEGSKA (reference sequence). The J segment lost 5 bases and the V segment lost 5 bases, leaving 5 bases of the junction unmatched. CDR3 in DNA: TGCAGTGCTCAAGACAGGGATTATGGCTACACCTTC. Translating it yields CSAQDRDYGYTF.

At least ten counts were recorded for this clonotype. The rearrangement links TRBV20-1 to TRBJ1-4; no firm D call. Germline V gene lookup returns CDR1 DFQATT and CDR2 SNEGSKA (reference sequence). The ends were cut back, 3 bases at V and 6 bases at J, with 11 bases in the middle. The CDR3 has 13 amino acids. In nucleotides, the CDR3 is TGCAGTGCTAGGGCTGTAGAGGATGAAAAACTGTTTTTT. Translated: CSARAVEDEKLFF.

This clonotype was seen more than once but under ten times. J is TRBJ1-1 and V is TRBV4-1; D is uncertain. The CDR3 length is 14 residues. The V end lost 3 bases, the J end lost 6 bases, and 14 bases lay between the germline ends. Germline V gives CDR1 MGHRA, CDR2 YSYEKL. CDR3 protein: CASSHVGEVAEAFF. CDR3 nucleotide sequence: TGCGCCAGCAGCCATGTAGGAGAAGTCGCTGAAGCTTTCTTT.

This clonotype was counted ten times or more. The chain employs TRBV4-2 and TRBJ2-5; 7 bases agree with TRBD1. V was clipped by 3 bases and J by 9 bases; unmatched bases: 13. The germline V gene encodes CDR1 LGHNA and CDR2 YNFKEQ. This CDR3 has 15 residues. CDR3 bases: TGTGCCAGCAGCCATGACAGGGCCCGCGGTTGGGCCCAGTACTTC. Translating gives CASSHDRARGWAQYF.

This clonotype was recorded many times. The chain joins TRBV9 to TRBJ2-2, with D possibly TRBD1 on 5 matching bases. The length of the CDR3 is 15 residues. The ends were cut back, 3 bases at V and 3 bases at J, with 12 bases in the middle. CDR1 SGDLS and CDR2 YYNGEE come from the germline V gene. This CDR3 is CASSAQGSYTGELFF. In DNA, the CDR3 is TGTGCCAGCAGCGCTCAGGGATCTTACACCGGGGAGCTGTTTTTT.

The rearrangement links TRBV12-3 or TRBV12-4 to TRBJ1-1, with D possibly matching TRBD1 (6 bases). The CDR3 runs to 16 residues. V was trimmed by 3 bases and J by 4 bases, leaving 18 bases between them. CDR3 nucleotides: TGTGCCAGCAGTTTCAATCTCGGGGGGCACAGCACTGAAGCTTTCTTT. Amino acids: CASSFNLGGHSTEAFF.

This clonotype showed up many times. The V gene is TRBV3-1, the J gene TRBJ2-4, with D possibly matching TRBD1 (6 bases). V lost 3 bases, J lost 3 bases, and 12 bases lay in between. CDR3 size: 15 residues. CDR1 and CDR2 from the germline V gene are LGHDT and YNNKEL (reference sequence). In DNA form, the CDR3 reads TGTGCCAGCAGCCAGTCGACGACAGGCAAAAACATTCAGTACTTC. Amino acids: CASSQSTTGKNIQYF.

In this sample, this clonotype turned up many times. The gene calls are TRBV7-2 and TRBJ2-2; the D is unclear. Germline CDR1 SGHTA, CDR2 FQGNSA. The CDR3 has 12 residues. The V gene lost 6 bases and the J gene lost 4 bases, with 6 bases spanning the gap. The CDR3 sequence: CASSPSTGELFF. CDR3 coding DNA: TGTGCCAGCAGTCCGAGCACCGGGGAGCTGTTTTTT.

This clonotype has more than one count but fewer than ten. The V call is TRBV27, the J call TRBJ2-3, with TRBD2 matching 9 bases. The CDR3 runs to 14 residues. Germline CDR1 and CDR2: MNHEY and SMNVEV (reference sequence). The V segment lost 3 bases and the J segment 4 bases; nucleotides outside the gene matches: 2. The CDR3 protein is CASSFSGRPDTQYF. CDR3 bases: TGTGCCAGCAGTTTTAGCGGGAGACCAGATACGCAGTATTTT.

Ten or more counts support this clonotype. The chain links TRBV5-4 to TRBJ2-7; TRBD1 matches at 9 bases. The junction had 9 bases not matched to a gene; V was cut back by 4 bases and J by 7 bases. The CDR3 has 14 amino acids. CDR1 is SGHNT and CDR2 is YYREEE in the germline V gene (reference sequence). CDR3 DNA: TGTGCCAGCAGCCGGGACAGGGTTCTGTATGAGCAGTACTTC. As protein: CASSRDRVLYEQYF.

This clonotype was seen at least ten times. V usage is TRBV6-1 and J usage is TRBJ2-6; 7 nucleotides line up with TRBD1. The CDR3 has 16 amino acids. Germline CDR1 MNHNS, CDR2 SASEGT. The ends lost 4 bases at V and 2 bases at J; junction bases unmatched: 5. The CDR3 DNA reads TGTGCCAGCAGTGGACAGGGAAAAGCTGGGGCCAACGTCCTGACTTTC. Protein: CASSGQGKAGANVLTF.

This clonotype was seen at least ten times. V is TRBV20-1 and J is TRBJ2-5, with D unclear. Germline V gene data show CDR1 as DFQATT and CDR2 as SNEGSKA (reference sequence). The CDR3 extends over 11 amino acids. Between the trimmed V and J ends, which lost 6 bases and 3 bases, there was a span of 8 bases. The CDR3 protein is CSAWTKETQYF. Here the CDR3 DNA reads TGCAGTGCGTGGACCAAAGAGACCCAGTACTTC.

This clonotype is medium-sized. The rearrangement joins TRBV12-3 or TRBV12-4 to TRBJ1-2, with D tentatively TRBD1 (6 bases). V dropped 3 bases and J dropped 7 bases, with 12 bases sitting between them. The CDR3 has 13 residues. The CDR3 nucleotides are TGTGCCAGCAGTTTTAGGGCAGGGGCTGGCTACACCTTC. Its protein is CASSFRAGAGYTF.

This clonotype has at least ten counts. The chain uses TRBV6-1 and TRBJ1-1, with a weak D call TRBD1 (6 bases). V was trimmed by 2 bases and J by 5 bases, leaving 15 bases between them. This CDR3 is 15 amino acids long. Germline lookup yields CDR1 MNHNS and CDR2 SASEGT. The CDR3 DNA reads TGTGCCAGCAGTGAATTAGGGGCCCAGGGGACTGAAGCTTTCTTT. It is translated as CASSELGAQGTEAFF.

This clonotype was recorded many times. The chain joins TRBV19 to TRBJ2-2; TRBD2 matches at 8 bases. Germline V gene lookup returns CDR1 LNHDA and CDR2 SQIVND (reference sequence). The CDR3 runs to 12 residues. V dropped 10 bases and J dropped 6; count of bases not matched to a gene: 4. In DNA, the CDR3 is TGTGCCACCCTAGCGGGCGCCGGGGAGCTGTTTTTT. Protein sequence: CATLAGAGELFF.

This clonotype was recorded many times. The chain uses TRBV23-1 and TRBJ2-3, with TRBD2 matching over 14 bases. TRBV23-1 is reported as an ORF; its role is uncertain. Germline trimming cut 3 bases from V and 4 bases from J; bases unmatched to any gene: 3. The CDR3 length is 16 residues. CDR3 loop: CASSHGTSGRSDTQYF. Here the CDR3 DNA reads TGCGCCAGCAGTCACGGGACTAGCGGGAGATCAGATACGCAGTATTTT.

This clonotype was counted ten times or more. The chain employs TRBV6-2 or TRBV6-3 and TRBJ2-1, with D perhaps TRBD1 or TRBD2 (5 bases each). There are 16 residues in the CDR3. Trimming removed 2 bases from V and 5 bases from J, with 16 bases in between. The germline V gene encodes CDR1 MNHEY and CDR2 SVGEGT. In DNA form, the CDR3 reads TGTGCCAGCAGTTACCCCCGTGGGGGTGGGGACAATGAGCAGTTCTTC. Encoded protein: CASSYPRGGGDNEQFF.

This clonotype was seen ten or more times. V is TRBV24-1 and J is TRBJ2-1; 8 bases line up with TRBD2. Germline CDR1 and CDR2: KGHDR and SFDVKD. After removal of 3 bases from V and 6 bases from J, the junction contained 9 bases not matched to a gene. The CDR3 has 16 residues. The CDR3 protein is CATSDPSTSGFNEQFF. DNA for the CDR3: TGTGCCACCAGTGATCCTAGCACTAGCGGATTCAATGAGCAGTTCTTC.

This clonotype was recorded at least ten times. The V and J genes are TRBV6-2 or TRBV6-3 and TRBJ2-7, with D hard to call. The CDR3 is 15 amino acids. With 4 bases removed from V and 1 base from J, the gap between germline ends came to 14 bases. CDR1 MNHEY and CDR2 SVGEGT come from the germline V gene. This CDR3 reads CASSSPPAASYEQYF. CDR3 in DNA: TGTGCCAGCAGTTCCCCCCCGGCCGCTTCCTACGAGCAGTACTTC.

This clonotype has ten or more counts. This chain connects TRBV27 to TRBJ2-4, with D possibly being TRBD1 or TRBD2 (5 bases each). The germline V and J ends were trimmed by 4 bases and 2 bases, with 12 bases remaining between them. CDR1 and CDR2 (germline): MNHEY, SMNVEV (reference sequence). The CDR3 is made up of 15 amino acids. CDR3 protein: CASSSSGRSKNIQYF. CDR3 nucleotide sequence: TGTGCCAGCAGTTCGTCGGGACGGTCCAAAAACATTCAGTACTTC.

The V and J genes are TRBV10-3 and TRBJ2-5; D unresolved. Trimming left V 4 bases short and J 5 bases short, with 17 bases between. The germline V gene has CDR1 ENHRY and CDR2 SYGVKD. CDR3 size: 15 residues. The CDR3 here is CAISVAVVVIETQYF. As DNA, the CDR3 is TGTGCCATCAGTGTAGCAGTGGTAGTAATCGAGACCCAGTACTTC.